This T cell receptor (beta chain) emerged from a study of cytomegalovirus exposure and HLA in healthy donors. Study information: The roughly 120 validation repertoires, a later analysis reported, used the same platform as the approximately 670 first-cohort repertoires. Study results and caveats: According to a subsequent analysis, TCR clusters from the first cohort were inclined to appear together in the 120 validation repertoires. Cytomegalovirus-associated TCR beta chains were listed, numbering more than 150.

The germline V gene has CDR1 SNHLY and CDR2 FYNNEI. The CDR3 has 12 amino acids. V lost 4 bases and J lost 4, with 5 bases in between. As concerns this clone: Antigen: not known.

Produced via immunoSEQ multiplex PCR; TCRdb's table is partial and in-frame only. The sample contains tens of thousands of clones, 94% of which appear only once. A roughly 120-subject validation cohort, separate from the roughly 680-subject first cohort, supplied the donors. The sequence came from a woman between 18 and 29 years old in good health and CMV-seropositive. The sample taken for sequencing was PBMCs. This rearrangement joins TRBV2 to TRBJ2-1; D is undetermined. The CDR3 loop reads CASSGAYNEQFF. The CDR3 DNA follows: TGTGCCAGCAGTGGGGCATACAATGAGCAGTTCTTC. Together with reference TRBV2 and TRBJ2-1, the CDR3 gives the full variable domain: EPEVTQTPSHQVTQMGQEVILRCVPISNHLYFYWYRQILGQKVEFLVSFYNNEISEKSEIFDDQFSVERPDGSNFTLKIRSTKLEDSAMYFCASSGAYNEQFFGPGTRLTVL.